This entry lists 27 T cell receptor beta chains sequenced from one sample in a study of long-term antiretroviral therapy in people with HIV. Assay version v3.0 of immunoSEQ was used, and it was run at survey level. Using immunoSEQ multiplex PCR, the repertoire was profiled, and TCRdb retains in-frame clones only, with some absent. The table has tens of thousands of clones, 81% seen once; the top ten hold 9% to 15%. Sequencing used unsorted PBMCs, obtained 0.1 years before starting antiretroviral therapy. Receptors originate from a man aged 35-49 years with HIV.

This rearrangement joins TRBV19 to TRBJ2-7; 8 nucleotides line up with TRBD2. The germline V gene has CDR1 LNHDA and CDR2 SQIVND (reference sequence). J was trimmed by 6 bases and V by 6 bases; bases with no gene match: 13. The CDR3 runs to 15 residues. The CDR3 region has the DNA TGTGCCAGTAGCAACGGGGGGGGGCGAGCAATCGAGCAGTACTTC. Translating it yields CASSNGGGRAIEQYF. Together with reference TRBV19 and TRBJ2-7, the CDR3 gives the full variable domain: DGGITQSPKYLFRKEGQNVTLSCEQNLNHDAMYWYRQDPGQGLRLIYYSQIVNDFQKGDIAEGYSVSREKKESFPLTVTSAQKNPTAFYLCASSNGGGRAIEQYFGPGTRLTVT.

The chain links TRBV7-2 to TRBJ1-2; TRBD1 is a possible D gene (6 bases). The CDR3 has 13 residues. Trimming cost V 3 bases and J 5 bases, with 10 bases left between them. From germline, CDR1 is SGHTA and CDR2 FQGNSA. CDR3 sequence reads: CASSFNREYGYTF. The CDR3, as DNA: TGTGCCAGCAGCTTTAACAGGGAGTATGGCTACACCTTC.

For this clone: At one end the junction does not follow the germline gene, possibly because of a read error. The CDR3 region has the DNA TGTGCCAGCAGGTTAGGGACAGGGCTCGCCGGGGAGCTGTTTTTT. Translation gives CASRLGTGLAGELFF. The chain links TRBV7-2 to TRBJ2-2, with TRBD1 identical over 9 bases. The CDR3 consists of 15 residues. Germline loops: CDR1 SGHTA, CDR2 FQGNSA.

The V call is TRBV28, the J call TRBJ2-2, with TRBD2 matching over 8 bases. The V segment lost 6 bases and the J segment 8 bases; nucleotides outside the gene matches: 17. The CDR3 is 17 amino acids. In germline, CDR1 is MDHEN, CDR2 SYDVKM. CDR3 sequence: CASSRATSGLTSGELFF. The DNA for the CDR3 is TGTGCCAGCAGCCGCGCCACTAGCGGTCTTACGTCGGGGGAGCTGTTTTTT.

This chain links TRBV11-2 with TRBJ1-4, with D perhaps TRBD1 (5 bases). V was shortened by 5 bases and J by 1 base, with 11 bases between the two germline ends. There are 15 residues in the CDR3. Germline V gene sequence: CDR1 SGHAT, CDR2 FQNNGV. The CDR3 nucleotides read TGTGCCAGCAGCCCGGGGGACGTAACTAATGAAAAACTGTTTTTT. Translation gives CASSPGDVTNEKLFF.

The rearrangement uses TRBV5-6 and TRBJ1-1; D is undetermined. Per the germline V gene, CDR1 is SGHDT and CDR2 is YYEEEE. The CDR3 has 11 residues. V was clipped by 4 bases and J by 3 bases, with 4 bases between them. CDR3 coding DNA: TGTGCCAGCAGCGTCCACACTGAAGCTTTCTTT. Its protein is CASSVHTEAFF. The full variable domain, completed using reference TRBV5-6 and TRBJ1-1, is DAGVTQSPTHLIKTRGQQVTLRCSPKSGHDTVSWYQQALGQGPQFIFQYYEEEERQRGNFPDRFSGHQFPNYSSELNVNALLLGDSALYLCASSVHTEAFFGQGTRLTVV.

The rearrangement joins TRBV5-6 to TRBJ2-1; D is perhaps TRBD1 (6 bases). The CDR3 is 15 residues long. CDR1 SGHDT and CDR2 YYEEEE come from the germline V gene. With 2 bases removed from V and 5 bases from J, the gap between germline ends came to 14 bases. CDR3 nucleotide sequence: TGTGCCAGCAGCTTAGGCAGGGGTCGCGACAATGAGCAGTTCTTC. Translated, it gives CASSLGRGRDNEQFF.

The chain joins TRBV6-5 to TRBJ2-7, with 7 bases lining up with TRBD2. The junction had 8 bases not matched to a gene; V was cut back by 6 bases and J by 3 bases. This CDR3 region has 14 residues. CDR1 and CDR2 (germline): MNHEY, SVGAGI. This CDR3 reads CASSGGRVGYEQYF. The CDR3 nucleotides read TGTGCCAGCAGCGGGGGGAGGGTCGGCTACGAGCAGTACTTC.

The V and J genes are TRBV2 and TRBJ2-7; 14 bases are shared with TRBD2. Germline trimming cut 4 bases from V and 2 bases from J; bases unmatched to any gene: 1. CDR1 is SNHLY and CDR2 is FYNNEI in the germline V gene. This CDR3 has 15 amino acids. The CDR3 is CASSGTSGRTYEQYF. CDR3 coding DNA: TGTGCCAGCAGTGGGACTAGCGGGAGGACCTACGAGCAGTACTTC.

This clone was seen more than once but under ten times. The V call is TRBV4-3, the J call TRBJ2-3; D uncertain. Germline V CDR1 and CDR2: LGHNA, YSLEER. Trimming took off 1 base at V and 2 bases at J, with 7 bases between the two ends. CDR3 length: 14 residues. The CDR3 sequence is CASSQVVSTDTQYF. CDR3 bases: TGCGCCAGCAGCCAAGTGGTGTCCACAGATACGCAGTATTTT.

CDR3 residues: CASSLDNEKLFF. In nucleotides, the CDR3 is TGTGCCAGCAGCTTGGATAATGAAAAACTGTTTTTT. The J gene is TRBJ1-4, the V gene TRBV5-6; D unresolved. Germline V CDR1 and CDR2: SGHDT, YYEEEE. The CDR3 sequence is 12 residues long. The V gene lost 0 bases and the J gene lost 4 bases, with 1 base spanning the gap.

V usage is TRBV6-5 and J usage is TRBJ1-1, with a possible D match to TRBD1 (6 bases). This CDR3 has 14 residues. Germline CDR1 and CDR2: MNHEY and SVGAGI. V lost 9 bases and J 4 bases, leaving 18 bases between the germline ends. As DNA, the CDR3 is TGTGCCAGTTTAGAGGGGGGGGCGAGCACTGAAGCTTTCTTT. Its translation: CASLEGGASTEAFF.

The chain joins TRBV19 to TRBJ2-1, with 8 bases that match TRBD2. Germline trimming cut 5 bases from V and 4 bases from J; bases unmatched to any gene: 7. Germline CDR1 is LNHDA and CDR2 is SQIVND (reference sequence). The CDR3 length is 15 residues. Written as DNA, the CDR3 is TGTGCCAGTAGTGCCGTTGCGGGAGGTTACAATGAGCAGTTCTTC. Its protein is CASSAVAGGYNEQFF.

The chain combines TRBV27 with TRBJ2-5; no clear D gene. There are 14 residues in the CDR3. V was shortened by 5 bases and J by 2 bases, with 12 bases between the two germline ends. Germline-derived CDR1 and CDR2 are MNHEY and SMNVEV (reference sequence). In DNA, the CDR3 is TGTGCCAGCAGTCTTGTGTCGGCTCAAGAGACCCAGTACTTC. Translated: CASSLVSAQETQYF.

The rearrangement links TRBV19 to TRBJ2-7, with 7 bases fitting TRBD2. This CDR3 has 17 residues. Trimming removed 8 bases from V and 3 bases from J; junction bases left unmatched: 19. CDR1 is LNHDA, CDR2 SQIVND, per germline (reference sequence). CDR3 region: CASAARGSPVRNYEQYF. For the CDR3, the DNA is TGTGCCAGTGCAGCGCGGGGGAGCCCAGTGCGGAACTACGAGCAGTACTTC.

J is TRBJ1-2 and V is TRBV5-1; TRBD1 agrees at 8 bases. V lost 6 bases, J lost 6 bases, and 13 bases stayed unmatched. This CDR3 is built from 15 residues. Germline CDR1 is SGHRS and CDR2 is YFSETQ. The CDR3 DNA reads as TGCGCCAGCACTTTTCTGCGCAGGGGGCAGGATGGCTACACCTTC. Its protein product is CASTFLRRGQDGYTF.

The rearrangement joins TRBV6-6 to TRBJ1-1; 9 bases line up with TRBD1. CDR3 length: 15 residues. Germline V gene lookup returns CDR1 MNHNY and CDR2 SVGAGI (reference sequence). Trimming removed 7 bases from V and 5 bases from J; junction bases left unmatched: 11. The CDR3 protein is CASKDSTTGGTEAFF. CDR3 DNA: TGTGCCAGCAAGGATTCTACGACAGGGGGGACTGAAGCTTTCTTT.

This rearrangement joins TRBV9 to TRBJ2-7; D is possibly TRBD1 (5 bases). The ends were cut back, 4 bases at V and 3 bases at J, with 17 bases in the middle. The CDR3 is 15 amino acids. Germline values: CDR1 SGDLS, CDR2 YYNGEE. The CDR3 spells CASSPYPLQGYEQYF. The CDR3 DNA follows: TGTGCCAGCAGCCCGTACCCCCTTCAGGGCTACGAGCAGTACTTC.

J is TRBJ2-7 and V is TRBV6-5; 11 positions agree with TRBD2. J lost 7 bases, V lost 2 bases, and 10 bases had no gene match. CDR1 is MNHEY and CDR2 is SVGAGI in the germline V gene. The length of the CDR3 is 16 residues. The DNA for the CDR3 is TGTGCCAGCAGTTACAAATCACTAGCGGGAGTGGGAGAGCAGTACTTC. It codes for CASSYKSLAGVGEQYF.

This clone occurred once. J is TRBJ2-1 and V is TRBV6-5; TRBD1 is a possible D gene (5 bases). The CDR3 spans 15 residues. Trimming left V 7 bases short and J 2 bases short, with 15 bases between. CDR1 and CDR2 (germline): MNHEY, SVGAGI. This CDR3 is CASTPDSTPYNEQFF. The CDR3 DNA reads TGTGCCAGCACCCCCGACAGTACACCCTACAATGAGCAGTTCTTC.

CDR3 nucleotide sequence: TGTGCCAGCAGCCCCGGGCCCGTCCACTACAATGAGCAGTTCTTC. Amino acid sequence: CASSPGPVHYNEQFF. The V call is TRBV7-6, the J call TRBJ2-1; D is undetermined. The CDR3 length is 15 residues. V was cut by 5 bases and J by 3 bases, with 14 bases left in between. Looked up from germline, CDR1 is SGHVS and CDR2 is FNYEAQ.

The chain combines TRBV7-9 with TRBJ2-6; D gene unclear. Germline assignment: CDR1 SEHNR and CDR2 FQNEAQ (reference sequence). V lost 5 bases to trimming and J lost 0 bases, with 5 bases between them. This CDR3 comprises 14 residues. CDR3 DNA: TGTGCCAGCAGCCACCCCTCTGGGGCCAACGTCCTGACTTTC. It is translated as CASSHPSGANVLTF.

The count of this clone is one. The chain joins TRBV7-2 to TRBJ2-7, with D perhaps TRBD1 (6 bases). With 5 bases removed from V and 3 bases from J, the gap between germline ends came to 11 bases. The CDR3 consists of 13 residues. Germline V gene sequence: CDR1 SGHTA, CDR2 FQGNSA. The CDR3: CASSPYRVYEQYF. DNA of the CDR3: TGTGCCAGCAGCCCATACAGGGTCTACGAGCAGTACTTC.

CDR3 in amino acids: CASSPHGYGYTF. CDR3 sequence (DNA): TGTGCCAGCAGCCCTCACGGCTATGGCTACACCTTC. The chain employs TRBV14 and TRBJ1-2, with D unresolved. This CDR3 has 12 amino acids. CDR1 and CDR2 (germline): SGHDN, FVKESK. The V end lost 4 bases, the J end lost 4 bases, and 7 bases lay between the germline ends.

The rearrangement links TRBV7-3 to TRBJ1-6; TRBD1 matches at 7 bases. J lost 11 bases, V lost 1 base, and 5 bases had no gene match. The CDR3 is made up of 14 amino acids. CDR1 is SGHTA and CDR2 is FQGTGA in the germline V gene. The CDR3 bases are TGTGCCAGCAGCTTAAATCAGGGGGGGACACCCCTCCACTTT. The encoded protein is CASSLNQGGTPLHF.

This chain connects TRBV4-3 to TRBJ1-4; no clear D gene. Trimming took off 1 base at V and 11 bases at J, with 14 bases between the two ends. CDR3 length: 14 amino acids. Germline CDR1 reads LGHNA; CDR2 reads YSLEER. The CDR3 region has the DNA TGCGCCAGCAGCCAAGTTCGAGGAGGGTTGAAACTGTTTTTT. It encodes CASSQVRGGLKLFF.

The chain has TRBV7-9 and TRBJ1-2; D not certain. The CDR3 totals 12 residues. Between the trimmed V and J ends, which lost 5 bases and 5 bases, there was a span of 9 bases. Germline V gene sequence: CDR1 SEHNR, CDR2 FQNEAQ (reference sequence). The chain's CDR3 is CASSGVGYGYTF. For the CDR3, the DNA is TGTGCCAGCAGCGGGGTAGGGTATGGCTACACCTTC.